The T cell receptor (beta chain) under discussion was sequenced for a study of shared clonotypes between healthy human individuals. Findings of the study overall: It was observed that 5% to 6% of naive CD4 clonotypes were shared across a handful of donors.

The deep-level immunoSEQ assay was used. Here immunoSEQ multiplex PCR was the method, and the copy in TCRdb shows in-frame clones only, minus some. The sample shows millions of clones, just over 90% of them seen only once. Turning to this clone: Its antigen is currently unknown.

A CD45RA+ naive subset and a CD45RA-negative memory subset were split from CD4+ cells. The CDR3 loop spans 13 amino acids. Trimming removed 1 base from V and 2 bases from J, with 6 bases in between. The V call is TRBV23-1, the J call TRBJ2-7, with D perhaps TRBD1 (6 bases). TRBV23-1 is an open reading frame whose function is uncertain. The specimen was naive CD4+ T cells from PBMCs. Documented subset: CD45RA+ positively selected. The TCR sequence derives from a young man in good health. Some clones in this sample may be carry-over from other donors' samples. The CDR3, as DNA: TGCGCCAGCAGTCAATACAGGGCCTACGAGCAGTACTTC. This codes for CASSQYRAYEQYF.